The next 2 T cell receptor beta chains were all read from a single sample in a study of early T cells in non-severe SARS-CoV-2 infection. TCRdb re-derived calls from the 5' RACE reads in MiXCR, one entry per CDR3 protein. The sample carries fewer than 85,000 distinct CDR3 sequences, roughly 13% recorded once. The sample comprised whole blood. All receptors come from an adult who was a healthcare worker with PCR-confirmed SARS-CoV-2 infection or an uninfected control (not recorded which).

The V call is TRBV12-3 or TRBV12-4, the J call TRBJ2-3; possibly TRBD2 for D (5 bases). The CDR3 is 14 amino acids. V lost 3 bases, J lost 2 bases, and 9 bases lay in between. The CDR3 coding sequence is TGTGCCAGCAGTTTTGGCGGGTCCACAGATACGCAGTATTTT. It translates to CASSFGGSTDTQYF.

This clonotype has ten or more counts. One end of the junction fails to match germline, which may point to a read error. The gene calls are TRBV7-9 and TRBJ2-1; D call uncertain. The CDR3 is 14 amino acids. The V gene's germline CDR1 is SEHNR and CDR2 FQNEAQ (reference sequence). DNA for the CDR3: TGTGCCAGCAGCTTAGGATTTGGGCCACCCCGCCACGACTTC. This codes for CASSLGFGPPRHDF.